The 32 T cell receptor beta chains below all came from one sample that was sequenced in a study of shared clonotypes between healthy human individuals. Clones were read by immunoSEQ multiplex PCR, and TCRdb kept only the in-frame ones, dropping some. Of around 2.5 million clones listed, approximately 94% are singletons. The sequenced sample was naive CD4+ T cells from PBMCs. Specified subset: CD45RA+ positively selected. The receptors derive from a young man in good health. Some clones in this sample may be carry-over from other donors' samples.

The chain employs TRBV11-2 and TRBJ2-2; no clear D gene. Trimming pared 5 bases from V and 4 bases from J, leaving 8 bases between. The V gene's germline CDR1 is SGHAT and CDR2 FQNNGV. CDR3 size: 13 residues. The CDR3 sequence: CASSTIRTGELFF. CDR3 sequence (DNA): TGTGCCAGCAGCACGATACGCACCGGGGAGCTGTTTTTT.

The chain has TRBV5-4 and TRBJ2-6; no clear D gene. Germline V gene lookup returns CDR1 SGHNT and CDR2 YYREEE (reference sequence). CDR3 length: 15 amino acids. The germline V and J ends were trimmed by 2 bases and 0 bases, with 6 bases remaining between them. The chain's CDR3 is CASSLPSSGANVLTF. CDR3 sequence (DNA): TGTGCCAGCAGCTTACCCAGCTCTGGGGCCAACGTCCTGACTTTC.

CDR3 sequence: CASSKTTGMNSPLHF. Written as DNA, the CDR3 is TGTGCCAGCAGCAAAACCACAGGGATGAATTCACCCCTCCACTTT. J is TRBJ1-6 and V is TRBV7-9; a possible D gene is TRBD1 (6 bases). The V and J ends lost 5 bases and 7 bases respectively, with 15 bases between them. CDR3 length: 15 residues. Germline V lookup: CDR1 SEHNR, CDR2 FQNEAQ (reference sequence).

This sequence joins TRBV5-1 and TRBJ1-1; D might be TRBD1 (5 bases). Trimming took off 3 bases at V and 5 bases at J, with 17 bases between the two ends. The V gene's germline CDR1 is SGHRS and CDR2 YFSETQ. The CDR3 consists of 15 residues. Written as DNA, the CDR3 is TGCGCCAGCAGCTCGGGACCGGGGGTGGCAACTGAAGCTTTCTTT. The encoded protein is CASSSGPGVATEAFF.

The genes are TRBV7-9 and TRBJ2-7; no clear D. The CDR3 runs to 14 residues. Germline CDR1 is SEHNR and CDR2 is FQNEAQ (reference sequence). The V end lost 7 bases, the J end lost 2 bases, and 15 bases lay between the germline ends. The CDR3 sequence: CASTQRWGTYEQYF. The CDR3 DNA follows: TGTGCCAGCACCCAAAGATGGGGTACCTACGAGCAGTACTTC.

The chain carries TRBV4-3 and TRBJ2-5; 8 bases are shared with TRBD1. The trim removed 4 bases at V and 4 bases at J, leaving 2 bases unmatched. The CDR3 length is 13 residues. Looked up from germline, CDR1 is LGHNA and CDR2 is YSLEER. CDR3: CASSLGQGETQYF. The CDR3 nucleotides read TGCGCCAGCAGCCTAGGACAGGGAGAGACCCAGTACTTC.

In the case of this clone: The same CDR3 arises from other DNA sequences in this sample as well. The CDR3 loop reads CASSVGYTDTQYF. In DNA, the CDR3 is TGTGCCAGCAGCGTAGGGTACACAGATACGCAGTATTTT. The J gene is TRBJ2-3, the V gene TRBV9; D not resolved. The CDR3 spans 13 residues. V was clipped by 0 bases and J by 2 bases, with 4 bases between them. Looked up from germline, CDR1 is SGDLS and CDR2 is YYNGEE.

The CDR3 is CASSARQGAYNEQFF. In DNA, the CDR3 is TGTGCCAGCAGCGCGAGACAGGGGGCCTACAATGAGCAGTTCTTC. The rearrangement joins TRBV13 to TRBJ2-1; 9 nucleotides line up with TRBD1. The CDR3 spans 15 residues. V was pared by 5 bases and J by 2 bases, with 4 bases of the junction left unmatched. The germline gives CDR1 PRHDT, CDR2 FYEKMQ (reference sequence).

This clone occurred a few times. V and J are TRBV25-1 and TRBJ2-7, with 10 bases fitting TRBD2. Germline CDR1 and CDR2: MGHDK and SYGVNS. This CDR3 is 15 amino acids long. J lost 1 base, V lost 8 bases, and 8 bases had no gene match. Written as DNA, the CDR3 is TGTGCCAGCCGGGCTAGCGGGAGAGGGTCCTACGAGCAGTACTTC. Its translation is CASRASGRGSYEQYF.

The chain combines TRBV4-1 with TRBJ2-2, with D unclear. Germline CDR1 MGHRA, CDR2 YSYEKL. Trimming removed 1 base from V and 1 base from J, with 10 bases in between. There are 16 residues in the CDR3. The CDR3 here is CASSQVGAVNTGELFF. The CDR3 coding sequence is TGCGCCAGCAGCCAAGTTGGTGCCGTGAACACCGGGGAGCTGTTTTTT.

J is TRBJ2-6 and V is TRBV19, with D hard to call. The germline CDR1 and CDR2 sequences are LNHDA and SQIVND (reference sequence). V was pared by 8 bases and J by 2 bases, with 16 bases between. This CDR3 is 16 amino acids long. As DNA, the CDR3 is TGTGCCAGTGTCTCGAGTGCTGGGGCTGGGGCCAACGTCCTGACTTTC. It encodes CASVSSAGAGANVLTF.

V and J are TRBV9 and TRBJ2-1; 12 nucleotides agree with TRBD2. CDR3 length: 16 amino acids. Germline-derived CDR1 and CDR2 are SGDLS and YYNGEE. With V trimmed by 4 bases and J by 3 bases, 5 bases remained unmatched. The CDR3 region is CASSIGLAGNYNEQFF. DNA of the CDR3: TGTGCCAGCAGCATCGGACTAGCGGGAAACTACAATGAGCAGTTCTTC.

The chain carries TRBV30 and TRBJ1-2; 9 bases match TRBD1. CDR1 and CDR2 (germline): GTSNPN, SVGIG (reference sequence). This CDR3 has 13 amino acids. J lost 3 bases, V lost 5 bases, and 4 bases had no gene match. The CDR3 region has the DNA TGTGCCTGGGCCCGGACAGGGGACTATGGCTACACCTTC. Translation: CAWARTGDYGYTF.

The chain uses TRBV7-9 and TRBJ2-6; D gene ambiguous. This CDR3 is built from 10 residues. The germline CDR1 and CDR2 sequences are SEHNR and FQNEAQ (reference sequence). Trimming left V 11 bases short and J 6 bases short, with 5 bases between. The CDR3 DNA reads TGTGCCCTAGTGGCCAACGTCCTGACTTTC. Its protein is CALVANVLTF. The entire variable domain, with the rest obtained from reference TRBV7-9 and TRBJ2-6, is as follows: DTGVSQNPRHKITKRGQNVTFRCDPISEHNRLYWYRQTLGQGPEFLTYFQNEAQLEKSRLLSDRFSAERPKGSFSTLEIQRTEQGDSAMYLCALVANVLTFGAGSRLTVL.

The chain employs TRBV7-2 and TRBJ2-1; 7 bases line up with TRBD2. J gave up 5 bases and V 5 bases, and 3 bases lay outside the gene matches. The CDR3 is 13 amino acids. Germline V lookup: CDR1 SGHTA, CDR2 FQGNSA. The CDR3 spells CASSPGTNNEQFF. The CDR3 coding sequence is TGTGCCAGCAGCCCAGGGACTAACAATGAGCAGTTCTTC.

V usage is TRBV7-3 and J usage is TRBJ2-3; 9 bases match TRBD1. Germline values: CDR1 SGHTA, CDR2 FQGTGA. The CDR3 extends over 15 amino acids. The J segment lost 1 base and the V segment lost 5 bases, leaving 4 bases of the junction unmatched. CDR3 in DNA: TGTGCCAGCAGCAGGGACAGGGCGGGCACAGATACGCAGTATTTT. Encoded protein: CASSRDRAGTDTQYF. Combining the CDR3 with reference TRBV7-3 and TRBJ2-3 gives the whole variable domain GAGVSQTPSNKVTEKGKYVELRCDPISGHTALYWYRQSLGQGPEFLIYFQGTGAADDSGLPNDRFFAVRPEGSVSTLKIQRTERGDSAVYLCASSRDRAGTDTQYFGPGTRLTVL.

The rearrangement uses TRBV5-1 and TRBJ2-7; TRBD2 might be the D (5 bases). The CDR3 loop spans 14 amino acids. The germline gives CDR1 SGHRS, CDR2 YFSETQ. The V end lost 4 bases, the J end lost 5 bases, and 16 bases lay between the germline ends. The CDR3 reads CASSLEPYGNEQYF. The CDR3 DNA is TGCGCCAGCAGCCTGGAGCCCTACGGGAACGAGCAGTACTTC.

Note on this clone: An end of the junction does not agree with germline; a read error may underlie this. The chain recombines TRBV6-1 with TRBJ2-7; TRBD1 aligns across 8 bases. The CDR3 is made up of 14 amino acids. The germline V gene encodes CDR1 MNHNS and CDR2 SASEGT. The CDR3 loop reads CASSEAQAGGEPGF. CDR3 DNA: TGTGCCAGCAGTGAAGCACAGGCAGGGGGCGAACCAGGCTTC.

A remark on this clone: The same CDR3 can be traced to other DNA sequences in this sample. The CDR3 region is CASSPGGRDEKLFF. CDR3 DNA sequence: TGCGCCAGCTCCCCAGGGGGGCGAGATGAAAAACTGTTTTTT. V gene TRBV5-1 combines with J gene TRBJ1-4; 7 nucleotides match TRBD1. Germline V gene data show CDR1 as SGHRS and CDR2 as YFSETQ. V lost 7 bases, J lost 6 bases, and 9 bases stayed unmatched. The CDR3 has 14 amino acids.

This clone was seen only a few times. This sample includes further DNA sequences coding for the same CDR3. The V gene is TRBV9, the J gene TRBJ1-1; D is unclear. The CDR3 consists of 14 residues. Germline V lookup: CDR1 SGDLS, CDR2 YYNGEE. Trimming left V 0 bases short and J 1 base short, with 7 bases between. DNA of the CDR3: TGTGCCAGCAGCGTAGTTTCTCAGAACACTGAAGCTTTCTTT. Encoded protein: CASSVVSQNTEAFF.

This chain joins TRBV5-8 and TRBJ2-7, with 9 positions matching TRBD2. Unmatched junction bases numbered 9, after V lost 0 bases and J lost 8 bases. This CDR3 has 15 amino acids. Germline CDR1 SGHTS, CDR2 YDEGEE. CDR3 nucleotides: TGTGCCAGCAGCTTGGCCCTTAGCGGGAGTATACAGCAGTACTTC. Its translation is CASSLALSGSIQQYF.

The CDR3 is CASSFRDDYTQYF. CDR3 DNA sequence: TGTGCCAGCAGTTTCAGGGACGACTATACGCAGTATTTT. V and J are TRBV6-5 and TRBJ2-3, with D tentatively TRBD1 or TRBD2 (5 bases each). V was clipped by 4 bases and J by 7 bases, with 12 bases between them. Germline values: CDR1 MNHEY, CDR2 SVGAGI. The CDR3 length is 13 residues.

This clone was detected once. This chain's CDR3 is CASSLGRATGELFF. CDR3 coding DNA: TGTGCCAGCAGCTTAGGCAGAGCTACCGGGGAGCTGTTTTTT. The rearrangement uses TRBV7-6 and TRBJ2-2; D is undetermined. This CDR3 comprises 14 residues. Trimming shortened V by 1 base and J by 5 bases, and 8 bases separated the two germline ends. CDR1 SGHVS and CDR2 FNYEAQ come from the germline V gene.

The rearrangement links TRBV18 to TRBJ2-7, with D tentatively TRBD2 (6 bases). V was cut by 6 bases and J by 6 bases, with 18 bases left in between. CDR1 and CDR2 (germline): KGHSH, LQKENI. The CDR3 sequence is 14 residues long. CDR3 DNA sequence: TGTGCCAGCTCGTCCGGGAGCCCAAGGGGCGAGCAGTACTTC. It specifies CASSSGSPRGEQYF.

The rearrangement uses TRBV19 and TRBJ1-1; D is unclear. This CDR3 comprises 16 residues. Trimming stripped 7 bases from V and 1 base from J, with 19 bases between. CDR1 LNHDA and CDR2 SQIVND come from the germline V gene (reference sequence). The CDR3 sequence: CASTSAGRRPNTEAFF. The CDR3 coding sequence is TGTGCCAGTACCTCAGCTGGACGGAGACCGAACACTGAAGCTTTCTTT.

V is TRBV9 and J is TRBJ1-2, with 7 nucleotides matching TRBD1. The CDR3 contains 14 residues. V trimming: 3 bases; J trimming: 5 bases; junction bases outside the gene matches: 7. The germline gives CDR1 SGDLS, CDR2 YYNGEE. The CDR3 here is CASSASGTEYGYTF. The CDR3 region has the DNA TGTGCCAGCAGCGCCTCCGGGACAGAATATGGCTACACCTTC.

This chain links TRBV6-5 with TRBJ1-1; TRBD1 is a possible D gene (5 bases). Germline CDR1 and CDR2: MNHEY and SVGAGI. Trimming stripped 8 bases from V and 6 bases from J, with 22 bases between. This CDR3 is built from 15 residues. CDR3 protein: CASAQRRVSGAEAFF. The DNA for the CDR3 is TGTGCCAGCGCCCAGCGGCGGGTATCGGGGGCTGAAGCTTTCTTT.

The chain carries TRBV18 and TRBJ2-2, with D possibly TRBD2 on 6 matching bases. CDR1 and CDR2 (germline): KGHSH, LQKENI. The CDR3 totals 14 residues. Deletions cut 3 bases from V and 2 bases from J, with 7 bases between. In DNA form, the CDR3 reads TGTGCCAGCTCACCCGGGAGTAACACCGGGGAGCTGTTTTTT. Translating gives CASSPGSNTGELFF.

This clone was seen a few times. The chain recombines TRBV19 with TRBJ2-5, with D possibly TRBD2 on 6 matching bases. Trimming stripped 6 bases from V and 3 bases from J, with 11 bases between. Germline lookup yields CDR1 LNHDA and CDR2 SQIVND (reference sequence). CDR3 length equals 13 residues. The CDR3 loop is CASRRGAKETQYF. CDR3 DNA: TGTGCCAGTAGGCGCGGGGCCAAAGAGACCCAGTACTTC.

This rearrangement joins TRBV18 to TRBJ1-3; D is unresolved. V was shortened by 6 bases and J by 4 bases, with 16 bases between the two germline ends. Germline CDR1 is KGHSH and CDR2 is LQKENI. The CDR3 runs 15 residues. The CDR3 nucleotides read TGTGCCAGCTCCTCGGCGGCAGCTACCGGAAACACCATATATTTT. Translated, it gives CASSSAAATGNTIYF.

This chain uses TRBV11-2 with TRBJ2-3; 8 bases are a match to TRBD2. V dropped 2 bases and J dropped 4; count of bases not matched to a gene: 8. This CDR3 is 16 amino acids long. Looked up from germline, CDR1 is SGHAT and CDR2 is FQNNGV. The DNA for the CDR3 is TGTGCCAGCAGCTTAATGCCGGCGGGAGGCGCAGATACGCAGTATTTT. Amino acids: CASSLMPAGGADTQYF.

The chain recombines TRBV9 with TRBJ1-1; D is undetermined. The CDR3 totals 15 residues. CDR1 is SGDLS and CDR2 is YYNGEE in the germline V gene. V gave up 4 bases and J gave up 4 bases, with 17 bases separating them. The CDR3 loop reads CASSPDAEFRTEAFF. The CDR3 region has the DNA TGTGCCAGCAGCCCAGACGCGGAGTTCCGCACTGAAGCTTTCTTT.